This TCR beta chain was identified in a study of T cell responses to AZD1222 COVID-19 vaccine. Whole-study findings and limits: Unmutated regions of variants are reportedly targeted by nearly half of spike-specific TCRs. The study found Spike-specific TCR breadth and depth rose after two AZD1222 doses. The sample set comprised mostly white British donors with more females, and clonal diversity was possibly underestimated.

As for this clone: Antigen: not known.

Libraries were prepared by immunoSEQ multiplex PCR; TCRdb keeps only in-frame clonotypes and omits some of them. The table records over 45,000 clones, more than 60% of them present only once. The material was peripheral blood, obtained on day 0 of AZD1222 vaccination. The sequence was collected from an adult in good health.

The CDR3 region is CASSRGELSGYGYTF. CDR3 DNA sequence: TGTGCCAGCAGCCGCGGGGAGCTCTCGGGCTATGGCTACACCTTC. The J gene is TRBJ1-2, the V gene TRBV6-5, with D unclear. Germline CDR1 reads MNHEY; CDR2 reads SVGAGI. V lost 6 bases and J 4 bases, leaving 18 bases between the germline ends. This CDR3 spans 15 amino acids.